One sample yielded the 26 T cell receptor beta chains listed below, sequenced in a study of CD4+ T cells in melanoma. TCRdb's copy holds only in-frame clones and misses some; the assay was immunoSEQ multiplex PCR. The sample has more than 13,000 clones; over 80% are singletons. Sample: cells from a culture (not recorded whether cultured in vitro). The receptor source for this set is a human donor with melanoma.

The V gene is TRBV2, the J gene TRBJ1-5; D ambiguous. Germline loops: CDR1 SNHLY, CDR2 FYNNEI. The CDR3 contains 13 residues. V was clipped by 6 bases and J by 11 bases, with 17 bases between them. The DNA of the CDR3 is TGTGCCAGCAGGCGTACTGAGGGCCCGTCCCAGCATTTT. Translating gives CASRRTEGPSQHF.

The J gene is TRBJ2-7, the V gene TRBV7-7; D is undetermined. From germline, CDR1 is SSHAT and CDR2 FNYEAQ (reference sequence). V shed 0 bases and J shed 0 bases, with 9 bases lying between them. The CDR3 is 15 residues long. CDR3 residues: CASSLADTSSYEQYF. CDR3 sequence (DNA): TGTGCCAGCAGCTTAGCGGATACAAGCTCCTACGAGCAGTACTTC.

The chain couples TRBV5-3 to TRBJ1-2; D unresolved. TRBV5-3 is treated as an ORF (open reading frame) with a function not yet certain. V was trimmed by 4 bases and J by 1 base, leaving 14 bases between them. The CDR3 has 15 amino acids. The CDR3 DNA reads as TGTGCCAGAAGCCTACATTTGGACGGTAACTATGGCTACACCTTC. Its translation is CARSLHLDGNYGYTF.

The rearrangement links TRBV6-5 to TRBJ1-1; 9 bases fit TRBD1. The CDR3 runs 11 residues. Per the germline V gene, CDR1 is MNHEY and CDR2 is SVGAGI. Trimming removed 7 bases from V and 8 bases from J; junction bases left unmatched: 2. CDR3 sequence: CASIDRGEAFF. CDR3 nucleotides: TGTGCCAGCATAGACAGGGGGGAAGCTTTCTTT.

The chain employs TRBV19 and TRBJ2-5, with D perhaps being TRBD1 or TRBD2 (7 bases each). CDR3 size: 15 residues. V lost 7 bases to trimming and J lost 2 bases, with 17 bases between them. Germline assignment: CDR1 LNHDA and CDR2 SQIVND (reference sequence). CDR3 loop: CASNRGGDRQETQYF. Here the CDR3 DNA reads TGTGCCAGTAATCGTGGGGGGGACAGACAAGAGACCCAGTACTTC.

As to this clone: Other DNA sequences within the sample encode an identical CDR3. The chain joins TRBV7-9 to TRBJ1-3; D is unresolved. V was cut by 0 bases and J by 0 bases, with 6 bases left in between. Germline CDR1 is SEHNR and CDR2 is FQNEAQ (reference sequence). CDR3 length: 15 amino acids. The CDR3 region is CASSLALTSGNTIYF. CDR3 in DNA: TGTGCCAGCAGCTTAGCACTCACCTCTGGAAACACCATATATTTT.

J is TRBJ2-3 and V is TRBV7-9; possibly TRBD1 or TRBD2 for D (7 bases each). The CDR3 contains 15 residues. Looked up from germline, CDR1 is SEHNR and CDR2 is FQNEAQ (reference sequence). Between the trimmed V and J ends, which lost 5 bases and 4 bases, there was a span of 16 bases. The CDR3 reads CASSPKPGGADTQYF. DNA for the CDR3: TGTGCCAGCAGCCCAAAGCCAGGGGGGGCAGATACGCAGTATTTT.

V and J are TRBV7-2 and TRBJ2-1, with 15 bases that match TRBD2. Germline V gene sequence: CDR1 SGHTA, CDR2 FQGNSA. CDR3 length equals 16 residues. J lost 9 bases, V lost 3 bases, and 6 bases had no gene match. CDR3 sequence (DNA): TGTGCCAGCAGCTTTGGACTAGCGGGGGGGCGGGGTGAGCAGTTCTTC. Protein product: CASSFGLAGGRGEQFF.

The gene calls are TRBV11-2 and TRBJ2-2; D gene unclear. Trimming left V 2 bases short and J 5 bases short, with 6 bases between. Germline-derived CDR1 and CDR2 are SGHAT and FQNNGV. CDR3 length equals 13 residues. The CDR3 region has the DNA TGTGCCAGCAGCTTATTTGGTACCGGGGAGCTGTTTTTT. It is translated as CASSLFGTGELFF.

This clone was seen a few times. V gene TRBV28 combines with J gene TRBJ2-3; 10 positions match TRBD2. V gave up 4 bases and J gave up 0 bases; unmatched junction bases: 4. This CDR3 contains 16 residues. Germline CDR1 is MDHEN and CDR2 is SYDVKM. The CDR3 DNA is TGTGCCAGCAGTTCCGCTAGCGGGGGCAGCACAGATACGCAGTATTTT. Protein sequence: CASSSASGGSTDTQYF.

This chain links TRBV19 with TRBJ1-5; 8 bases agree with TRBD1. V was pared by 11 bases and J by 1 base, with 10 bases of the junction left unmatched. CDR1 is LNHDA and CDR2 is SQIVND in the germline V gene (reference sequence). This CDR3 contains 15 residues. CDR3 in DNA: TGTGCCGCAGGACAGGGAGTTGGCAGCAATCAGCCCCAGCATTTT. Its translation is CAAGQGVGSNQPQHF.

The CDR3 here is CASSLNGPDQQAFF. CDR3 in DNA: TGCGCCAGCAGCTTGAATGGGCCAGATCAGCAAGCTTTCTTT. J is TRBJ1-1 and V is TRBV5-1; D is uncertain. Trimming left V 1 base short and J 9 bases short, with 16 bases between. Germline-derived CDR1 and CDR2 are SGHRS and YFSETQ. The CDR3 runs to 14 residues.

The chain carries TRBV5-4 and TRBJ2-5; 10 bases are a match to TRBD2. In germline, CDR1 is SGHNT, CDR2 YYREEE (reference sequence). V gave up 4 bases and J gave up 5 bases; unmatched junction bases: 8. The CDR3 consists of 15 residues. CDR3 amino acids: CASSQRTSGEETQYF. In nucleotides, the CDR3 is TGTGCCAGCAGCCAAAGGACTAGCGGTGAGGAGACCCAGTACTTC.

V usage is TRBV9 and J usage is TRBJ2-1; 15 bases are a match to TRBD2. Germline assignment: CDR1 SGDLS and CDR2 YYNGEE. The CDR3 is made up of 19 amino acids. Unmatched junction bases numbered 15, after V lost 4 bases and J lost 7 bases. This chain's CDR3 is CASSPPFRTSGGVANEQFF. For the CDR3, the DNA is TGTGCCAGCAGCCCCCCCTTCCGGACTAGCGGGGGGGTAGCTAATGAGCAGTTCTTC.

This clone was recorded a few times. CDR3 in amino acids: CASSEKGQGSNQPQHF. CDR3 DNA: TGTGCCAGCAGTGAAAAAGGACAGGGGAGCAATCAGCCCCAGCATTTT. The V gene is TRBV6-1, the J gene TRBJ1-5; 9 nucleotides match TRBD1. CDR1 and CDR2 from the germline V gene are MNHNS and SASEGT. Trimming cost V 2 bases and J 1 base; bases outside gene matches: 3. The length of the CDR3 is 16 residues.

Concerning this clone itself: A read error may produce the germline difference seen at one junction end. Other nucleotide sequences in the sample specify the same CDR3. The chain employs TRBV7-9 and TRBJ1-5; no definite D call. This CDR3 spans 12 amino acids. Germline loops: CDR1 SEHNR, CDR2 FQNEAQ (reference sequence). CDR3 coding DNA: TGTGCTAGCAGCTTACCATTTCAGCCCCAGCATTTT. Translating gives CASSLPFQPQHF.

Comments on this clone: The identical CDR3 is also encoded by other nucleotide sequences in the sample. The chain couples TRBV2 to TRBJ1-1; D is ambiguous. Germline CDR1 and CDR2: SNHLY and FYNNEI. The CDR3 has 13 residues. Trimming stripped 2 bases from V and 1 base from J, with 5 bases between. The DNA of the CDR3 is TGTGCCAGCAGTGAACTGACGAACACTGAAGCTTTCTTT. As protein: CASSELTNTEAFF.

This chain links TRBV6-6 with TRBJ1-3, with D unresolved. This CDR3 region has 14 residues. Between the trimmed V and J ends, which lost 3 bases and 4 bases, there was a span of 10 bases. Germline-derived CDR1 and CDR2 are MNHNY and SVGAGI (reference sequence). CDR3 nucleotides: TGTGCCAGCAGTTATGAGGCGGGAGGAAACACCATATATTTT. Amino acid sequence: CASSYEAGGNTIYF.

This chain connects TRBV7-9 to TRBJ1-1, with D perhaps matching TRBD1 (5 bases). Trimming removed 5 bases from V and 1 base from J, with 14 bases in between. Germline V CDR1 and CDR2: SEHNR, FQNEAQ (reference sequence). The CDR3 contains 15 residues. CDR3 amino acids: CASSPRSGGNTEAFF. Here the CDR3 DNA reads TGTGCCAGCAGCCCACGTTCTGGGGGGAACACTGAAGCTTTCTTT.

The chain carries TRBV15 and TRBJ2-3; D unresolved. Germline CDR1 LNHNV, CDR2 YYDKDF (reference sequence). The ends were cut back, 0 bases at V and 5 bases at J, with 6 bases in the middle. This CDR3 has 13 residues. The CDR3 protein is CATSRESQDTQYF. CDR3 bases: TGTGCCACCAGCAGAGAGAGTCAAGATACGCAGTATTTT. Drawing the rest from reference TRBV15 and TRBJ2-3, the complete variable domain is DAMVIQNPRYQVTQFGKPVTLSCSQTLNHNVMYWYQQKSSQAPKLLFHYYDKDFNNEADTPDNFQSRRPNTSFCFLDIRSPGLGDTAMYLCATSRESQDTQYFGPGTRLTVL.

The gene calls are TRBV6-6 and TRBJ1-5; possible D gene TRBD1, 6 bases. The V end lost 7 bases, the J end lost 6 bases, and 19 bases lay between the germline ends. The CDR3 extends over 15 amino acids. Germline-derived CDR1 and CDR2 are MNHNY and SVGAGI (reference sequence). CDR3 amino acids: CASTNYGGARQPQHF. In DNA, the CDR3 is TGTGCCAGCACCAACTACGGGGGGGCGCGTCAGCCCCAGCATTTT.

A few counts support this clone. The CDR3 region is CASSLGMQTGGSEQYF. CDR3 DNA: TGCGCCAGCAGCTTGGGTATGCAGACGGGCGGTTCCGAGCAGTACTTC. The V and J genes are TRBV5-1 and TRBJ2-7; no reliable D call. The germline V gene encodes CDR1 SGHRS and CDR2 YFSETQ. The CDR3 is 16 amino acids. The V gene lost 0 bases and the J gene lost 6 bases, with 19 bases spanning the gap.

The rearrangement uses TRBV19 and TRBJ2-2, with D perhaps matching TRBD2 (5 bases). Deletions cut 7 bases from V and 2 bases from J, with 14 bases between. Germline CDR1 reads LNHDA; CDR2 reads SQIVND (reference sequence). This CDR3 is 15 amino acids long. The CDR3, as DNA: TGTGCCAGTAAACGGGCGGGCCTCAACACCGGGGAGCTGTTTTTT. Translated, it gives CASKRAGLNTGELFF.

The CDR3 loop reads CASSEKTMWTGTNQPQHF. The CDR3 region has the DNA TGTGCCAGCAGTGAAAAGACCATGTGGACAGGGACCAATCAGCCCCAGCATTTT. The chain links TRBV6-1 to TRBJ1-5; 8 positions match TRBD1. V shed 2 bases and J 3 bases; nucleotides not matched to a gene: 12. The germline V gene encodes CDR1 MNHNS and CDR2 SASEGT. The CDR3 is made up of 18 amino acids.

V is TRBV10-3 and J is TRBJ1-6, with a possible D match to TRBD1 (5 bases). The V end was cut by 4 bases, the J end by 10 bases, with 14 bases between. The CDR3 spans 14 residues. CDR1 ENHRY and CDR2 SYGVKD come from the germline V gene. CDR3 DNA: TGTGCCATCAGTGGTCCGGGACTGAACTCACCCCTCCACTTT. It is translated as CAISGPGLNSPLHF.

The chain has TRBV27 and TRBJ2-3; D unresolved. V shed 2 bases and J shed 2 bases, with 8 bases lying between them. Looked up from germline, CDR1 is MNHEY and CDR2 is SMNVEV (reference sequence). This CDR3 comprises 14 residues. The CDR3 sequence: CASSLGQLTDTQYF. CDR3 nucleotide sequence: TGTGCCAGCAGTTTAGGGCAACTCACAGATACGCAGTATTTT.